The 26 T cell receptor beta chains below all came from one sample that was sequenced in a study of T-cell memory formation after mild COVID-19. TCRdb passed the 5' RACE reads through MiXCR, listing each CDR3 protein once. The sample holds approximately 190,000 distinct CDR3 sequences, around 18% seen once. The sequencing sample was made of PBMCs or a T cell subset sorted from them (not recorded which). The receptors originated from an adult woman who had mild COVID-19 (a few samples of this study predate the infection). Cell type and time point are not known.

V is TRBV12-3 or TRBV12-4 and J is TRBJ1-2; D is possibly TRBD1 (5 bases). Trimming took 5 bases from V and 4 from J, leaving 17 bases between them. CDR3 length: 15 residues. The CDR3 sequence: CASSARQWDSYGYTF. The CDR3 nucleotides read TGTGCCAGCAGTGCGCGACAGTGGGATAGCTATGGCTACACCTTC.

This clonotype was seen more than once but under ten times. The V and J genes are TRBV5-5 and TRBJ1-2, with TRBD1 matching over 7 bases. The J segment lost 1 base and the V segment lost 2 bases, leaving 11 bases of the junction unmatched. The CDR3 extends over 17 amino acids. Germline CDR1 reads SGHKS; CDR2 reads YYEKEE (reference sequence). The DNA of the CDR3 is TGTGCCAGCAGCTTACTTCCCTTGGACAGGAATAACTATGGCTACACCTTC. This sequence encodes CASSLLPLDRNNYGYTF.

This clonotype appeared many times. V is TRBV6-6 and J is TRBJ2-1; 7 bases fit TRBD2. The CDR3 runs 15 residues. J gave up 0 bases and V 2 bases, and 1 base lay outside the gene matches. Germline CDR1 reads MNHNY; CDR2 reads SVGAGI (reference sequence). CDR3 coding DNA: TGTGCCAGCAGTTACCGGGGGGTCTCCTACAATGAGCAGTTCTTC. It encodes CASSYRGVSYNEQFF.

The chain uses TRBV7-8 and TRBJ2-3; D unclear. This CDR3 region has 16 residues. Germline-derived CDR1 and CDR2 are SGHVS and FQNEAQ. With 4 bases removed from V and 2 bases from J, the gap between germline ends came to 16 bases. The CDR3: CASSSSLSPNTDTQYF. In DNA form, the CDR3 reads TGTGCCAGCAGCTCTTCTCTAAGCCCGAACACAGATACGCAGTATTTT.

The CDR3 sequence is CASSVAGGPPRGETQYF. CDR3 bases: TGTGCCAGCAGCGTAGCGGGGGGGCCTCCGAGGGGAGAGACCCAGTACTTC. The chain combines TRBV9 with TRBJ2-5; 8 nucleotides align to TRBD2. With V trimmed by 0 bases and J by 4 bases, 11 bases remained unmatched. CDR1 and CDR2 (germline): SGDLS, YYNGEE. This CDR3 has 17 residues.

This clonotype has only a few counts. This rearrangement joins TRBV14 to TRBJ1-6; D not resolved. V gave up 5 bases and J gave up 8 bases, with 19 bases separating them. This CDR3 spans 16 amino acids. Germline CDR1 is SGHDN and CDR2 is FVKESK. The CDR3 nucleotides read TGTGCCAGCAGCAACATAGCCGGGTTGTTGGATTCACCCCTCCACTTT. Translated: CASSNIAGLLDSPLHF.

The chain employs TRBV18 and TRBJ1-1; D is ambiguous. The V gene's germline CDR1 is KGHSH and CDR2 LQKENI. Between the trimmed V and J ends, which lost 2 bases and 4 bases, there was a span of 8 bases. The CDR3 length is 13 residues. This CDR3 is CASSPIIGTEAFF. The CDR3 DNA sequence: TGTGCCAGCTCACCAATAATTGGCACTGAAGCTTTCTTT.

This clonotype has only a few counts. At one end the junction does not follow the germline gene, possibly because of a read error. The chain couples TRBV7-2 to TRBJ2-3; D tentatively reads TRBD1 or TRBD2 (5 bases each). Germline V lookup: CDR1 SGHTA, CDR2 FQGNSA. The length of the CDR3 is 16 residues. The CDR3: CASSLSWDGIMDTQYF. The CDR3 DNA reads as TGTGCCAGCAGCTTATCTTGGGACGGAATTATGGATACCCAGTATTTT. Together with reference TRBV7-2 and TRBJ2-3, the CDR3 gives the full variable domain: GAGVSQSPSNKVTEKGKDVELRCDPISGHTALYWYRQSLGQGLEFLIYFQGNSAPDKSGLPSDRFSAERTGGSVSTLTIQRTQQEDSAVYLCASSLSWDGIMDTQYFGPGTRLTVL.

This clonotype occurred a few times. The chain employs TRBV7-8 and TRBJ1-1; 8 bases agree with TRBD1. With V trimmed by 5 bases and J by 8 bases, 10 bases remained unmatched. Germline V gene sequence: CDR1 SGHVS, CDR2 FQNEAQ. The CDR3 consists of 14 residues. The CDR3 spells CASSETGELEEAFF. CDR3 DNA: TGTGCCAGCAGCGAGACAGGGGAACTAGAGGAAGCTTTCTTT.

The gene calls are TRBV7-8 and TRBJ1-1; unclear D gene. The CDR3 is 16 residues long. V was cut by 2 bases and J by 1 base, with 14 bases left in between. Germline V gene lookup returns CDR1 SGHVS and CDR2 FQNEAQ. The CDR3 loop reads CASSLIAYSQNTEAFF. CDR3 nucleotide sequence: TGTGCCAGCAGCTTAATAGCTTACAGTCAGAACACTGAAGCTTTCTTT.

V and J are TRBV7-9 and TRBJ1-1, with unresolved D. Trimming cost V 2 bases and J 2 bases, with 9 bases left between them. Per germline, CDR1 SEHNR and CDR2 FQNEAQ (reference sequence). The CDR3 covers 14 residues. The CDR3 DNA reads as TGTGCCAGCAGCTTATGGCCAGCTAACACTGAAGCTTTCTTT. Encoded protein: CASSLWPANTEAFF.

This clonotype was counted between two and nine times. This chain connects TRBV18 to TRBJ2-1, with 11 bases that match TRBD1. Trimming cost V 6 bases and J 6 bases; bases outside gene matches: 13. In germline, CDR1 is KGHSH, CDR2 LQKENI. CDR3 length: 17 amino acids. The CDR3, as DNA: TGTGCCAGCTCGCGGGACAGGGGGATTCTTTCGGGCAATGAGCAGTTCTTC. Its translation is CASSRDRGILSGNEQFF.

With regard to this clonotype: Since no conserved phenylalanine or tryptophan closes the CDR3, a read error is the likely cause. J is TRBJ2-3 and V is TRBV5-1, with D maybe TRBD1 (5 bases). The germline gives CDR1 SGHRS, CDR2 YFSETQ. The length of the CDR3 is 17 residues. Trimming stripped 4 bases from V and 0 bases from J, with 18 bases between. CDR3 residues: CASSPPGRQASTDTQYY. The CDR3, as DNA: TGCGCCAGCAGCCCCCCAGGGCGGCAGGCCAGCACAGATACGCAGTATTAT.

This clonotype was detected only a few times. The J gene is TRBJ2-3, the V gene TRBV20-1; D unclear. This CDR3 contains 15 residues. CDR1 is DFQATT, CDR2 SNEGSKA, per germline (reference sequence). With 3 bases removed from V and 2 bases from J, the gap between germline ends came to 15 bases. Here the CDR3 DNA reads TGCAGTGCTAGGCCCGGCAGGTCCCCCACAGATACGCAGTATTTT. It codes for CSARPGRSPTDTQYF.

The chain carries TRBV6-4 and TRBJ2-1; D uncertain. This CDR3 has 15 residues. The V gene lost 6 bases and the J gene lost 10 bases, with 22 bases spanning the gap. Germline assignment: CDR1 MRHNA and CDR2 SNTAGT. The CDR3 sequence: CASSLGRSTMSEQFF. The CDR3 nucleotides read TGTGCCAGCAGCCTCGGACGGTCTACAATGTCCGAGCAGTTCTTC.

The rearrangement uses TRBV5-6 and TRBJ1-1, with unresolved D. The CDR3 runs 13 residues. V was cut by 0 bases and J by 5 bases, with 8 bases left in between. The germline CDR1 and CDR2 sequences are SGHDT and YYEEEE. The CDR3 DNA follows: TGTGCCAGCAGCTTGGCCGATGGGACTGAAGCTTTCTTT. It is translated as CASSLADGTEAFF.

Only a few counts were recorded for this clonotype. The chain links TRBV2 to TRBJ1-2, with D tentatively TRBD1 (5 bases). Germline V gene sequence: CDR1 SNHLY, CDR2 FYNNEI. CDR3 length equals 16 residues. V was shortened by 1 base and J by 2 bases, with 14 bases between the two germline ends. The CDR3 spells CASSEGGTPWNYGYTF. The DNA of the CDR3 is TGTGCCAGCAGTGAAGGCGGGACCCCGTGGAACTATGGCTACACCTTC.

The CDR3, as DNA: TGTGCCAGCAGCCAAGCGACTAGCTACTCCTACGAGCAGTACTTC. It specifies CASSQATSYSYEQYF. The chain links TRBV4-2 to TRBJ2-7; 7 bases agree with TRBD2. Per germline, CDR1 LGHNA and CDR2 YNFKEQ. V lost 1 base to trimming and J lost 0 bases; unmatched junction nucleotides: 3. This CDR3 comprises 15 residues.

This clonotype was seen a handful of times. The chain uses TRBV5-1 and TRBJ2-2; no firm D call. CDR3 length: 14 residues. V lost 0 bases to trimming and J lost 7 bases, with 10 bases between them. Germline CDR1 SGHRS, CDR2 YFSETQ. The CDR3 spells CASSLVQTNGELFF. DNA for the CDR3: TGCGCCAGCAGCTTGGTCCAGACCAACGGGGAGCTGTTTTTT.

This chain uses TRBV20-1 with TRBJ1-2; 7 nucleotides agree with TRBD1. CDR1 is DFQATT and CDR2 is SNEGSKA in the germline V gene (reference sequence). V gave up 3 bases and J gave up 8 bases; unmatched junction bases: 9. The CDR3 is 13 residues long. CDR3 DNA: TGCAGTGCTAGGGGACAGATCCGAGGGGGCTACACCTTC. Residues: CSARGQIRGGYTF.

This clonotype was seen only a few times. V and J are TRBV6-2 or TRBV6-3 and TRBJ2-3; tentatively, D is TRBD1 (6 bases). The V and J ends lost 2 bases and 3 bases respectively, with 12 bases between them. There are 15 residues in the CDR3. Germline CDR1 reads MNHEY; CDR2 reads SVGEGT. The DNA for the CDR3 is TGTGCCAGCAGTTACGCAATACAGGGTACAGATACGCAGTATTTT. It codes for CASSYAIQGTDTQYF.

The sample holds a few counts of this clonotype. V gene TRBV5-1 combines with J gene TRBJ1-2, with D hard to call. This CDR3 has 13 amino acids. Trimming removed 3 bases from V and 6 bases from J, with 12 bases in between. Germline assignment: CDR1 SGHRS and CDR2 YFSETQ. The CDR3 region is CASSWDGLHGYTF. CDR3 coding DNA: TGCGCCAGCAGCTGGGATGGCCTCCATGGCTACACCTTC.

V gene TRBV5-1 combines with J gene TRBJ2-3; D gene uncertain. V lost 4 bases and J lost 2, with 11 bases in between. Germline CDR1 SGHRS, CDR2 YFSETQ. This CDR3 is 14 amino acids long. This CDR3 reads CASSPQTTTDTQYF. DNA of the CDR3: TGCGCCAGCAGCCCACAGACCACCACAGATACGCAGTATTTT.

The chain recombines TRBV20-1 with TRBJ2-1; D is perhaps TRBD2 (6 bases). This CDR3 is built from 11 residues. The V gene's germline CDR1 is DFQATT and CDR2 SNEGSKA (reference sequence). Trimming cost V 2 bases and J 8 bases, with 7 bases left between them. DNA for the CDR3: TGCAGTGCTAGACCGGGGGATGAGCAGTTCTTC. Its translation is CSARPGDEQFF.

This sequence joins TRBV6-2 or TRBV6-3 and TRBJ2-1; 8 positions agree with TRBD1. V gave up 4 bases and J gave up 1 base; unmatched junction bases: 3. The germline gives CDR1 MNHEY, CDR2 SVGEGT. The CDR3 contains 15 residues. CDR3 nucleotides: TGTGCCAGCAGTTCGTGGACAGGGTCCTACAATGAGCAGTTCTTC. This encodes CASSSWTGSYNEQFF.

The gene calls are TRBV12-3 or TRBV12-4 and TRBJ2-5, with D perhaps TRBD2 (5 bases). The CDR3 has 13 residues. Trimming stripped 7 bases from V and 3 bases from J, with 12 bases between. CDR3 region: CASTHRGKETQYF. CDR3 DNA: TGTGCCAGCACCCATAGAGGGAAAGAGACCCAGTACTTC.